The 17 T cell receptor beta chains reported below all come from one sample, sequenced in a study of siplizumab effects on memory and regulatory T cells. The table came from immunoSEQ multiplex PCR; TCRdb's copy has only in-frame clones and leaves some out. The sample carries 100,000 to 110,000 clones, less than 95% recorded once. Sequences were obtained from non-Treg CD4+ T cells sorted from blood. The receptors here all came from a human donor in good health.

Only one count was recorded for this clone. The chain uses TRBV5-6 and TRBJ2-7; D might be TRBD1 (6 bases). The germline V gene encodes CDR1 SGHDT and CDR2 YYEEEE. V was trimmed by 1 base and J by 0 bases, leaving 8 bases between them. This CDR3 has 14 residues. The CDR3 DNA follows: TGTGCCAGCAGCTTGCGACAGGACTCCTACGAGCAGTACTTC. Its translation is CASSLRQDSYEQYF.

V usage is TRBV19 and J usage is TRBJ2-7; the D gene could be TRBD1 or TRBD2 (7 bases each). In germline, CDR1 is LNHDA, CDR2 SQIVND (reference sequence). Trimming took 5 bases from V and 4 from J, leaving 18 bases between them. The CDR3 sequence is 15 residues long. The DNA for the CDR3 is TGTGCCAGTAGTCAGCGGGACAGCCCTTTTTACGAGCAGTACTTC. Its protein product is CASSQRDSPFYEQYF.

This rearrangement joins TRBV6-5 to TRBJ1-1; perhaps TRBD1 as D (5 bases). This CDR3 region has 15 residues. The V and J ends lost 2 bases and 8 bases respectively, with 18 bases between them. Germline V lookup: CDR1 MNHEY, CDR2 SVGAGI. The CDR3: CASSYRLTFWGEAFF. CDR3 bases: TGTGCCAGCAGTTACCGCTTGACGTTTTGGGGCGAAGCTTTCTTT.

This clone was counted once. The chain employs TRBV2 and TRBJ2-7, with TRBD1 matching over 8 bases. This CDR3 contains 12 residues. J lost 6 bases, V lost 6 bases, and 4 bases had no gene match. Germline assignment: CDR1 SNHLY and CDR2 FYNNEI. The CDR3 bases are TGTGCCAGCAGAGTTACAGGGGGCGAGCAGTACTTC. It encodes CASRVTGGEQYF.

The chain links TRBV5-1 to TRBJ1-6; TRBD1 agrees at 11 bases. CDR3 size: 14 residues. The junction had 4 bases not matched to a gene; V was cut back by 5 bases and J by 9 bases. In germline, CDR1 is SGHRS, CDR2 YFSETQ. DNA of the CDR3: TGCGCCAGCAGGACGGACAGGGGGCTTTCACCCCTCCACTTT. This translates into CASRTDRGLSPLHF. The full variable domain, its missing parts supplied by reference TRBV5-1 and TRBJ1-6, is KAGVTQTPRYLIKTRGQQVTLSCSPISGHRSVSWYQQTPGQGLQFLFEYFSETQRNKGNFPGRFSGRQFSNSRSEMNVSTLELGDSALYLCASRTDRGLSPLHFGNGTRLTVT.

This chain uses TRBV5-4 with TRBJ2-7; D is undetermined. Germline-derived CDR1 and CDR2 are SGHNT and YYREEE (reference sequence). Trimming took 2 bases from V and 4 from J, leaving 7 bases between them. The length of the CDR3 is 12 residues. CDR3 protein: CASSFLDYEQYF. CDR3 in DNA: TGTGCCAGCAGCTTTCTAGATTACGAGCAGTACTTC.

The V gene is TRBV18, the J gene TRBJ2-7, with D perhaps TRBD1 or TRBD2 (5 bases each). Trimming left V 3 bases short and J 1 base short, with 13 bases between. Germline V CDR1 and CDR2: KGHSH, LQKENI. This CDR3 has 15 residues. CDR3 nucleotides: TGTGCCAGCTCACCCCTTCAGGGAGAGTCCTACGAGCAGTACTTC. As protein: CASSPLQGESYEQYF.

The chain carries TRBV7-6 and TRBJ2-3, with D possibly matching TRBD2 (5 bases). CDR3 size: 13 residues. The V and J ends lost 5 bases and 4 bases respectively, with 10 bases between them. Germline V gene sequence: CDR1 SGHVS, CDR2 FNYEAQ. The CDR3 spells CASSPMRADTQYF. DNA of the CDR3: TGTGCCAGCAGCCCCATGAGGGCAGATACGCAGTATTTT.

The CDR3 nucleotides read TGTGCCAGCAGCATCCCAGGTCTAGCGGGAGGGCCTCACGAGCAGTACTTC. As protein: CASSIPGLAGGPHEQYF. The chain combines TRBV21-1 with TRBJ2-7; the table's D call, TRBD2, has no DNA check behind it. TRBV21-1 represents a pseudogene. This CDR3 has 17 residues.

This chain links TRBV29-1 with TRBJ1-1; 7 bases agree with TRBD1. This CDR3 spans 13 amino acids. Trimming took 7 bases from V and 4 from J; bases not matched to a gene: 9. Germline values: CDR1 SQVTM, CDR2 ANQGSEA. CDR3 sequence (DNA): TGCAGCGGTGACAGGGTTTATCGCACTGAAGCTTTCTTT. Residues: CSGDRVYRTEAFF.

This CDR3 is CASSLASGRSTDTQYF. The DNA of the CDR3 is TGTGCCAGTAGTCTCGCTAGCGGGAGGTCGACAGATACGCAGTATTTT. The V and J genes are TRBV19 and TRBJ2-3, with 11 bases lining up with TRBD2. This CDR3 spans 16 amino acids. With 5 bases clipped from V and 3 bases from J, the junction kept 7 bases outside the gene matches. CDR1 is LNHDA, CDR2 SQIVND, per germline (reference sequence).

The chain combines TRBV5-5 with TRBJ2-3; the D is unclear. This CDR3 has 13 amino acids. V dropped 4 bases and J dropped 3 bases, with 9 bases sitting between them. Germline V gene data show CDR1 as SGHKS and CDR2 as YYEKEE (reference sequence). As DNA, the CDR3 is TGTGCCAGCAGCCATCCTAGTACAGATACGCAGTATTTT. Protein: CASSHPSTDTQYF.

CDR3 bases: TGTGCCAGCAGCTTCAGGGCTAGCGATACCAAAGGGGAGCAGTTCTTC. Translation gives CASSFRASDTKGEQFF. The V and J genes are TRBV7-9 and TRBJ2-1; tentatively, D is TRBD2 (6 bases). Trimming left V 3 bases short and J 10 bases short, with 22 bases between. The CDR3 spans 16 residues. Germline V gene lookup returns CDR1 SEHNR and CDR2 FQNEAQ (reference sequence).

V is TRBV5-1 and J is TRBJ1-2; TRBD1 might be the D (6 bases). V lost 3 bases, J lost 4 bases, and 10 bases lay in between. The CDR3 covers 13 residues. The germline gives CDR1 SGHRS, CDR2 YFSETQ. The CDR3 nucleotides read TGCGCCAGCAGCTCGGACAGCATCTATGGCTACACCTTC. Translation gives CASSSDSIYGYTF.

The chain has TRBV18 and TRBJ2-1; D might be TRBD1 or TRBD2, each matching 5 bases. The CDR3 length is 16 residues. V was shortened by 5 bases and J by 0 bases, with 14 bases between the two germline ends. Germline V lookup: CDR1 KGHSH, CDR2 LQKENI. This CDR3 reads CASSTSTGASYNEQFF. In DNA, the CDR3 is TGTGCCAGCTCAACCTCGACCGGGGCCTCCTACAATGAGCAGTTCTTC.

The CDR3 reads CASRLREGSDEQFF. The CDR3, as DNA: TGTGCCAGCAGGTTACGGGAGGGCTCAGATGAGCAGTTCTTC. The rearrangement links TRBV2 to TRBJ2-1; TRBD2 aligns across 8 bases. The germline CDR1 and CDR2 sequences are SNHLY and FYNNEI. V shed 6 bases, J shed 8 bases, and the junction held 9 bases outside the gene matches. This CDR3 comprises 14 residues.

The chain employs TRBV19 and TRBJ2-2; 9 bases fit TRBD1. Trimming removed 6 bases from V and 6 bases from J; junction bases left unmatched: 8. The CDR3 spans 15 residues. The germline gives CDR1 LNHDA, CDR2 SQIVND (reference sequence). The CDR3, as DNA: TGTGCCAGTAGCCTCACAGGGGGCTTATCCGGGGAGCTGTTTTTT. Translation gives CASSLTGGLSGELFF.